The sequence of this T cell receptor (beta chain) was determined in a study of blood T cell repertoires in COVID-19. The wider study: The origin of the acute and convalescent COVID-19 samples was the United States, Italy and Spain. PBMCs, B-cell-depleted T cells, or T cells provided the cDNA or gDNA that made up the material.

The CDR3 loop spans 16 amino acids. The V gene's germline CDR1 is SGHVS and CDR2 FNYEAQ. V was shortened by 3 bases and J by 1 base, with 15 bases between the two germline ends. How the authors handled the data: From reference gene primer amplification, estimates of nucleated cell counts were derived. Libraries were prepared by immunoSEQ multiplex PCR; TCRdb keeps only in-frame clonotypes and omits some of them. The D gene and trimming were derived from the DNA, and the V and J assignments and clone size from that table. The sample holds about 140,000 clones; 70% to 80% are singletons and the top ten take around 4.8%.

The V gene is TRBV7-6, the J gene TRBJ2-5; a weak D match, TRBD1 (6 bases). The source material was peripheral blood. The clonotype was recovered from an elderly woman with active or convalescent COVID-19. CDR3 amino acids: CASSFKGVGGQETQYF. The CDR3 DNA is TGTGCCAGCAGCTTTAAGGGGGTTGGTGGCCAAGAGACCCAGTACTTC.